Below are 6 T cell receptor beta chains sequenced from a single sample in a study of T cell repertoires in cytomegalovirus infection. Via MiXCR, TCRdb re-called the reads, giving one row per CDR3 protein. The data contain 170,000 or so distinct CDR3 sequences, 17% of them seen just once; the ten biggest clones take up 20% to 25%. Sequenced: CD8+ T cells from PBMCs. The origin of the receptors is a human donor in good health (CMV status not recorded). Some clones in this sample may be carry-over from other donors' samples.

This clonotype was seen ten or more times. The chain combines TRBV7-2 with TRBJ1-5, with D tentatively TRBD1 (5 bases). The CDR3 runs 15 residues. Germline CDR1 SGHTA, CDR2 FQGNSA. The V end was cut by 1 base, the J end by 9 bases, with 16 bases between. CDR3 protein: CASSLVNGGGGPQHF. As DNA, the CDR3 is TGTGCCAGCAGCTTAGTGAACGGGGGTGGAGGGCCCCAGCATTTT.

This clonotype was detected only a few times. The V call is TRBV28, the J call TRBJ1-5; no firm D call. Germline V gene lookup returns CDR1 MDHEN and CDR2 SYDVKM. The CDR3 length is 13 residues. The V end lost 5 bases, the J end lost 9 bases, and 14 bases lay between the germline ends. The CDR3, as DNA: TGTGCCAGCAGTAACCTTTCGAAAAGGCCCCAGCATTTT. Residues: CASSNLSKRPQHF.

Only a few counts were recorded for this clonotype. J is TRBJ1-5 and V is TRBV6-8; D remains unclear. This CDR3 is built from 15 residues. Germline CDR1 is MNHGY and CDR2 is SAAAGT. V lost 6 bases and J 2 bases, leaving 14 bases between the germline ends. CDR3 region: CASSLLLGGNQPQHF. The CDR3 DNA sequence: TGTGCCAGCAGCTTACTCCTTGGGGGCAATCAGCCCCAGCATTTT.

This clonotype was counted a single time. The rearrangement uses TRBV20-1 and TRBJ2-7, with 9 positions matching TRBD1. This CDR3 region has 15 residues. Germline V gives CDR1 DFQATT, CDR2 SNEGSKA (reference sequence). Trimming removed 4 bases from V and 3 bases from J; junction bases left unmatched: 10. CDR3 in amino acids: CSATSRDRVRYEQYF. The CDR3 bases are TGCAGTGCTACATCAAGGGACAGGGTCCGCTACGAGCAGTACTTC.

The V gene is TRBV7-8, the J gene TRBJ2-2, with D possibly TRBD2 on 5 matching bases. CDR1 and CDR2 (germline): SGHVS, FQNEAQ. V lost 5 bases to trimming and J lost 4 bases, with 17 bases between them. CDR3 length equals 16 residues. The CDR3 sequence is CASSPSGISTTGELFF. DNA for the CDR3: TGTGCCAGCAGCCCGTCGGGAATTTCTACCACCGGGGAGCTGTTTTTT.

This clonotype was recorded at least ten times. CDR3 protein: CASRTQETQYF. The CDR3 coding sequence is TGTGCCAGCAGAACCCAAGAGACCCAGTACTTC. The chain has TRBV7-2 and TRBJ2-5; D remains ambiguous. Trimming took off 6 bases at V and 1 base at J, with 3 bases between the two ends. From germline, CDR1 is SGHTA and CDR2 FQGNSA. The CDR3 totals 11 residues.